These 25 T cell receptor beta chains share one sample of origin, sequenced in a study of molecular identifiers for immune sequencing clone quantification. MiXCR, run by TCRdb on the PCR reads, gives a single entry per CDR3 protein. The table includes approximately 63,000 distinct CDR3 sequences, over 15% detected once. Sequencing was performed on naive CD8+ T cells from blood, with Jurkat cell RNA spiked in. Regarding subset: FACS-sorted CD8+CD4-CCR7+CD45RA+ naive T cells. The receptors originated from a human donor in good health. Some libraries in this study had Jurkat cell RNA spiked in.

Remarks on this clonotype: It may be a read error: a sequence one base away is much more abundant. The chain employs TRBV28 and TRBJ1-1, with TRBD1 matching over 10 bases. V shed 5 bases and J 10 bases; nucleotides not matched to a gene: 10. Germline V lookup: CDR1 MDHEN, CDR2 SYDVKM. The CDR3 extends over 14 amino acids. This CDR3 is CASSTGQGLPVAFF. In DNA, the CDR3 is TGTGCCAGCAGTACGGGACAGGGGTTGCCTGTAGCTTTCTTT.

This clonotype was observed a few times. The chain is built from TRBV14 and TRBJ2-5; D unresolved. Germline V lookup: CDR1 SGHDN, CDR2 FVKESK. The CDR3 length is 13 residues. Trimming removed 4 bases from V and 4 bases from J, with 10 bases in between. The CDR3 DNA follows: TGTGCCAGCAGCCCGCTGAATTCAGAGACCCAGTACTTC. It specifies CASSPLNSETQYF.

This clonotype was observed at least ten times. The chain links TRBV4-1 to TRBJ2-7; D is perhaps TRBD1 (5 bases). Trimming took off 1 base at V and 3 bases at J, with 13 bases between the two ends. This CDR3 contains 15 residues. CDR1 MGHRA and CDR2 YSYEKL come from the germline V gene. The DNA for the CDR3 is TGCGCCAGCAGCCAAGTCCAGGGATCGGGCTACGAGCAGTACTTC. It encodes CASSQVQGSGYEQYF.

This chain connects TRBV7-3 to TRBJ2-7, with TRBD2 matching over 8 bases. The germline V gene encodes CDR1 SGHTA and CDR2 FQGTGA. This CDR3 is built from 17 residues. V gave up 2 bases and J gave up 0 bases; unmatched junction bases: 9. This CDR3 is CASSLPPWREVSYEQYF. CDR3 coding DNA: TGTGCCAGCAGCTTACCTCCCTGGCGGGAGGTCTCCTACGAGCAGTACTTC.

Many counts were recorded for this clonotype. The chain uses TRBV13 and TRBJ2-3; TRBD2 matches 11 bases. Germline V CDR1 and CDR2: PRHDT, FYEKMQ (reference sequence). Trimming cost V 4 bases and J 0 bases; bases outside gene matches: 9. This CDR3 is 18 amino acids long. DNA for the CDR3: TGTGCCAGCAGCTCCCCCGGGACTAGCGGCCGTAGCACAGATACGCAGTATTTT. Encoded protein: CASSSPGTSGRSTDTQYF.

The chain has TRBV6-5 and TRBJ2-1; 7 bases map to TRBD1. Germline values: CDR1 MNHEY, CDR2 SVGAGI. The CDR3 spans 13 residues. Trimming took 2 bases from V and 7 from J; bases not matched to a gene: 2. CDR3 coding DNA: TGTGCCAGCAGTTACCAGGGGGTGAATGAGCAGTTCTTC. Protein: CASSYQGVNEQFF.

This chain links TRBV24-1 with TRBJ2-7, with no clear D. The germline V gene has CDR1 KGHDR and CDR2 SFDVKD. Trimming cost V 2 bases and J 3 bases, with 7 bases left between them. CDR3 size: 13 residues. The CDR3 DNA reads TGTGCCACCAGTGATTCCGACAACTACGAGCAGTACTTC. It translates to CATSDSDNYEQYF.

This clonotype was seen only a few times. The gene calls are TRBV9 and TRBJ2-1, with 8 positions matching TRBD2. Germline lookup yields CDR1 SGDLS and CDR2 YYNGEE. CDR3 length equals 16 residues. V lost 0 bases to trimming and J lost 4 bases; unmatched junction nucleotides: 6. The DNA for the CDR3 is TGTGCCAGCAGCGTAGAAAGCCTAGCGGGTTACAATGAGCAGTTCTTC. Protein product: CASSVESLAGYNEQFF.

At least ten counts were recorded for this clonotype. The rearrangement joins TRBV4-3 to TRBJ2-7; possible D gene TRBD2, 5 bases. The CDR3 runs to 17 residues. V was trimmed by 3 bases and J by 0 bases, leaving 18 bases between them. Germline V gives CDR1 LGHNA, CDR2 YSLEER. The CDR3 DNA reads TGCGCCAGCAGCCATGCCCGGACTGAGTTCGGCTCCTACGAGCAGTACTTC. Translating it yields CASSHARTEFGSYEQYF.

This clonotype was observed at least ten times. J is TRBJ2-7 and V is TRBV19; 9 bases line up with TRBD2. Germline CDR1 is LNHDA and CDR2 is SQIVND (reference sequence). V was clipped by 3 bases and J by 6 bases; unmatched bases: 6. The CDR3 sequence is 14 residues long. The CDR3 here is CASSIVAGAIEQYF. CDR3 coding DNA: TGTGCCAGTAGTATTGTAGCGGGAGCCATCGAGCAGTACTTC.

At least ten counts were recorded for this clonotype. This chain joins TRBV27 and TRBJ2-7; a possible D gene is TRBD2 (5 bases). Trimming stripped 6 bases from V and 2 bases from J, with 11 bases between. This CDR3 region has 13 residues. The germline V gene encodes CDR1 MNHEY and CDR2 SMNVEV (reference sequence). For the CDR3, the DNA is TGTGCCAGCAGCACATGGGGAGCCTACGAGCAGTACTTC. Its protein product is CASSTWGAYEQYF.

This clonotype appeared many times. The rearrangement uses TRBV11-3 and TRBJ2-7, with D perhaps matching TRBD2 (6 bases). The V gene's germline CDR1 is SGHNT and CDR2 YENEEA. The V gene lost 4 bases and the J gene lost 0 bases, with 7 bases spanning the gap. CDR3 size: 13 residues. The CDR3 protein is CASSSGLSYEQYF. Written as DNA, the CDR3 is TGTGCCAGCAGCTCGGGACTCTCCTACGAGCAGTACTTC.

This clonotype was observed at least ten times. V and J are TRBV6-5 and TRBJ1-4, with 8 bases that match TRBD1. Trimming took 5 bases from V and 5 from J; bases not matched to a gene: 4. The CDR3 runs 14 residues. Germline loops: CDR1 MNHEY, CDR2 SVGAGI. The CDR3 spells CASSHRGDNEKLFF. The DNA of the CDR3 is TGTGCCAGCAGTCACAGGGGGGACAATGAAAAACTGTTTTTT.

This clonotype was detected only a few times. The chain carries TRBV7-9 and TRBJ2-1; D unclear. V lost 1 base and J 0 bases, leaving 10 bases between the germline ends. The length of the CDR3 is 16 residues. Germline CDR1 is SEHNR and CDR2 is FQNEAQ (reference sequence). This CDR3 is CASSLVGESSYNEQFF. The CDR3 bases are TGTGCCAGCAGCTTAGTAGGCGAGAGCTCCTACAATGAGCAGTTCTTC.

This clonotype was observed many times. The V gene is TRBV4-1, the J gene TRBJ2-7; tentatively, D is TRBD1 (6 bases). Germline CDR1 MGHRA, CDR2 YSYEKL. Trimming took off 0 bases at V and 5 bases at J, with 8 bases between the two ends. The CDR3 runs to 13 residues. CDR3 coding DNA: TGCGCCAGCAGCCAAGATCCAGGGGACGAGCAGTACTTC. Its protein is CASSQDPGDEQYF.

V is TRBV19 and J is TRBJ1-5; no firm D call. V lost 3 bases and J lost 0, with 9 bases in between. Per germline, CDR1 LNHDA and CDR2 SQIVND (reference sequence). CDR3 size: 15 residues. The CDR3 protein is CASSILHISNQPQHF. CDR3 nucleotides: TGTGCCAGTAGTATCTTACACATTAGCAATCAGCCCCAGCATTTT.

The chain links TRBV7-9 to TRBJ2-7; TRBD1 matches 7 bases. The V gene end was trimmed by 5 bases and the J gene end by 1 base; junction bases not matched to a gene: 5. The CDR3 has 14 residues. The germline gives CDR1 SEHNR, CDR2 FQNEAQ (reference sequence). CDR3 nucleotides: TGTGCCAGCAGCCCTCGGGACAGATCCTACGAGCAGTACTTC. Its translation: CASSPRDRSYEQYF.

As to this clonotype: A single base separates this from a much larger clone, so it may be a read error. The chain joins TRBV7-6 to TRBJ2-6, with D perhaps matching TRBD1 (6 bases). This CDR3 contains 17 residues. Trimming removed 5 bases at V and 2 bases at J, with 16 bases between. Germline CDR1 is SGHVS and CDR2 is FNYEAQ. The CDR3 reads CASSTQPTGPGANVLTF. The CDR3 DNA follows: TGTGCCAGCAGCACCCAACCGACAGGCCCTGGGGCCAACGTCCTGACTTTC. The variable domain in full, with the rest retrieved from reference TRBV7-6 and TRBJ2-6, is GAGVSQSPRYKVTKRGQDVALRCDPISGHVSLYWYRQALGQGPEFLTYFNYEAQQDKSGLPNDRFSAERPEGSISTLTIQRTEQRDSAMYRCASSTQPTGPGANVLTFGAGSRLTVL.

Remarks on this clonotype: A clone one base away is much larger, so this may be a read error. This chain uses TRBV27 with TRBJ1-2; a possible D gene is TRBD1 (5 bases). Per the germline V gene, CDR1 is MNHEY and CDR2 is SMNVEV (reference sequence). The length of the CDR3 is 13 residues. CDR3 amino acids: CASSLTGDYGDTF. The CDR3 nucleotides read TGTGCCAGCAGTTTAACGGGGGACTATGGCGACACCTTC.

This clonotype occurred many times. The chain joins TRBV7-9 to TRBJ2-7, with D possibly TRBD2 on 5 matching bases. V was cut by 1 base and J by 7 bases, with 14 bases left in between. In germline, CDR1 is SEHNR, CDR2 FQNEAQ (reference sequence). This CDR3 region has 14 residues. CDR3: CASSLEYHRGEQYF. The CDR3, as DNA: TGTGCCAGCAGCTTAGAGTACCACCGCGGGGAGCAGTACTTC.

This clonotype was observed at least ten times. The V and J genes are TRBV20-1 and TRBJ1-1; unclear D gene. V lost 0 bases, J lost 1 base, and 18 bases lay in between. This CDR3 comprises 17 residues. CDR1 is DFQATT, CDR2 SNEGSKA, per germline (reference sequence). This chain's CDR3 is CSARDHFGRIENTEAFF. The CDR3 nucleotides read TGCAGTGCTAGAGATCACTTCGGTCGGATAGAGAACACTGAAGCTTTCTTT.

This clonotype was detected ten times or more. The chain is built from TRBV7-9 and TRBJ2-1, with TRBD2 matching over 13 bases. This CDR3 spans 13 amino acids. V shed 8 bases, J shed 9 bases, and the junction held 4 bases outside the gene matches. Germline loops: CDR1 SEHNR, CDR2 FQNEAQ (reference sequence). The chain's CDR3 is CASGTSGRGEQFF. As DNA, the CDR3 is TGTGCCAGCGGAACTAGCGGGAGGGGTGAGCAGTTCTTC.

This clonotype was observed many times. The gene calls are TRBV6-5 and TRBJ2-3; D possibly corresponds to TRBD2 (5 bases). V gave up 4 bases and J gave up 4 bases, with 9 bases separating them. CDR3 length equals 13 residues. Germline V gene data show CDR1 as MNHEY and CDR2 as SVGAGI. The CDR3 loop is CASSSLGADTQYF. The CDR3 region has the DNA TGTGCCAGCAGTTCCTTGGGAGCAGATACGCAGTATTTT.

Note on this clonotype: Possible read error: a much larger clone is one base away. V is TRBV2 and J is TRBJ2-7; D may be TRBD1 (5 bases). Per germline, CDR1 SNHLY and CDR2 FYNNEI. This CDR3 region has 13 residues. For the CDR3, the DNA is TGTACCAGCCACCAGGGCCTCGGCTACGAGCAGTACTTC. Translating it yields CTSHQGLGYEQYF.

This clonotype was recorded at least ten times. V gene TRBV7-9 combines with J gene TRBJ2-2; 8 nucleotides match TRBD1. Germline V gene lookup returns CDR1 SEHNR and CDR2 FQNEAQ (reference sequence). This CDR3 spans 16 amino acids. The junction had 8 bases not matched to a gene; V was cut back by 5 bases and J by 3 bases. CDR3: CASSHRQGLDTGELFF. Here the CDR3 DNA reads TGTGCCAGCAGCCACAGACAGGGGTTGGACACCGGGGAGCTGTTTTTT.